The 29 T cell receptor beta chains below were found in one sample sequenced in a study of blood T cell repertoires in COVID-19. TCRdb keeps only in-frame clones here, not all; method: immunoSEQ multiplex PCR. The repertoire has 150,000 to 200,000 clones, roughly four fifths of them found once; the top ten carry under 3%. Sequences were obtained from peripheral blood. Source of these receptors: a human donor with acute or convalescent COVID-19. The donor label of this sample is uncertain.

The chain links TRBV12-5 to TRBJ2-3, with D perhaps matching TRBD2 (6 bases). V lost 5 bases to trimming and J lost 2 bases, with 11 bases between them. Germline V CDR1 and CDR2: LGHNT, FRNRAP. CDR3 size: 14 residues. CDR3 coding DNA: TGTGCTAGTGGTAGCGGGTCGTTCACAGATACGCAGTATTTT. Residues: CASGSGSFTDTQYF.

This clone was found once. CDR3 DNA: TGTGCCAGCAGCTTGGTTGGGCAAGGCTACAATGAGCAGTTCTTC. This encodes CASSLVGQGYNEQFF. The rearrangement uses TRBV5-4 and TRBJ2-1, with D unclear. The V gene's germline CDR1 is SGHNT and CDR2 YYREEE (reference sequence). Between the trimmed V and J ends, which lost 0 bases and 3 bases, there was a span of 10 bases. The CDR3 sequence is 15 residues long.

The chain couples TRBV27 to TRBJ2-5, with D possibly TRBD2 on 6 matching bases. Germline V lookup: CDR1 MNHEY, CDR2 SMNVEV (reference sequence). V lost 4 bases and J lost 4, with 10 bases in between. The CDR3 contains 13 residues. CDR3 region: CASSYAGTETQYF. The CDR3 DNA sequence: TGTGCCAGCAGTTATGCGGGAACAGAGACCCAGTACTTC.

Remarks on this clone: A junction end diverges from the germline sequence, so it may reflect a read error. The rearrangement uses TRBV10-2 and TRBJ1-5, with 7 nucleotides matching TRBD1. The CDR3 sequence is 15 residues long. Germline V gene sequence: CDR1 WSHSY, CDR2 SAAADI. CDR3 DNA: TGCGCCAGCGGTGAGGGACAGACTTATAATCAGCCCCAGCATTTT. This translates into CASGEGQTYNQPQHF.

As regards this clone: The junction shows a germline mismatch at one end, possibly a read error. The gene calls are TRBV5-6 and TRBJ1-2; 7 bases align to TRBD1. CDR1 and CDR2 from the germline V gene are SGHDT and YYEEEE. The CDR3 sequence is 13 residues long. CDR3 sequence (DNA): TGTGCCAGCACCTTGAAGGGGGCTGCAGGCTACACCTTC. Protein product: CASTLKGAAGYTF.

The genes are TRBV28 and TRBJ1-4; D may be TRBD1 (6 bases). The germline V gene has CDR1 MDHEN and CDR2 SYDVKM. The V and J ends lost 6 bases and 1 base respectively, with 15 bases between them. The CDR3 totals 16 residues. The CDR3 loop is CASSAPQGGTNEKLFF. DNA for the CDR3: TGTGCCAGCAGCGCCCCACAGGGTGGAACTAATGAAAAACTGTTTTTT.

The gene calls are TRBV27 and TRBJ2-7; 12 nucleotides align to TRBD2. Germline CDR1 MNHEY, CDR2 SMNVEV (reference sequence). The CDR3 totals 17 residues. The V and J ends lost 4 bases and 6 bases, in that order; junction bases with no gene match: 13. CDR3 sequence (DNA): TGTGCCAGCAGTTCCCCGACTAGCGGGGGCATCCGTGGCGAGCAGTACTTC. Its protein is CASSSPTSGGIRGEQYF.

This chain links TRBV5-6 with TRBJ2-7; 12 bases match TRBD1. This CDR3 region has 17 residues. Germline trimming cut 2 bases from V and 7 bases from J; bases unmatched to any gene: 13. CDR1 is SGHDT, CDR2 YYEEEE, per germline. For the CDR3, the DNA is TGTGCCAGCAGCTTATTATACCGGGACAGGGGGCGCGGGGAGCAGTACTTC. Its protein is CASSLLYRDRGRGEQYF.

The V gene is TRBV3-1 (or the pseudogene TRBV3-2), the J gene TRBJ2-5, with 14 positions matching TRBD2. Trimming cost V 4 bases and J 1 base; bases outside gene matches: 11. This CDR3 is built from 19 residues. Germline CDR1 LGHDT, CDR2 YNNKEL (reference sequence). CDR3 nucleotides: TGTGCCAGCAGCCCGAGGGACTACGGACTAGCGGGGGGCCAAGAGACCCAGTACTTC. It yields the protein CASSPRDYGLAGGQETQYF.

In this sample, this clone turned up once. The chain uses TRBV19 and TRBJ2-7, with 14 bases aligning to TRBD2. The CDR3 runs 16 residues. V trimming: 3 bases; J trimming: 2 bases; junction bases outside the gene matches: 3. The germline gives CDR1 LNHDA, CDR2 SQIVND (reference sequence). CDR3 sequence: CASSIGLAGGTYEQYF. CDR3 DNA: TGTGCCAGTAGTATTGGACTAGCGGGAGGAACCTACGAGCAGTACTTC.

This chain connects TRBV5-1 to TRBJ2-7, with D perhaps matching TRBD2 (6 bases). The CDR3 has 14 residues. V was shortened by 1 base and J by 2 bases, with 10 bases between the two germline ends. The V gene's germline CDR1 is SGHRS and CDR2 YFSETQ. CDR3 sequence: CASSLPGRPYEQYF. In nucleotides, the CDR3 is TGCGCCAGCAGCTTGCCAGGGAGGCCCTACGAGCAGTACTTC.

The chain combines TRBV7-9 with TRBJ1-1; D not certain. Germline V gives CDR1 SEHNR, CDR2 FQNEAQ (reference sequence). Trimming removed 8 bases at V and 1 base at J, with 17 bases between. The CDR3 runs to 15 residues. CDR3 bases: TGTGCCAGCGGTAGTCTGGTGGTTGGGAACACTGAAGCTTTCTTT. Protein sequence: CASGSLVVGNTEAFF.

This chain joins TRBV19 and TRBJ1-6; 9 nucleotides align to TRBD1. CDR3 length: 15 residues. V gave up 1 base and J gave up 9 bases; unmatched junction bases: 4. Looked up from germline, CDR1 is LNHDA and CDR2 is SQIVND (reference sequence). CDR3 sequence reads: CASSIGRTGASPLHF. The CDR3 bases are TGTGCCAGTAGTATAGGGAGGACAGGGGCTTCACCCCTCCACTTT.

V and J are TRBV11-2 and TRBJ2-5, with 11 positions matching TRBD2. J gave up 5 bases and V 3 bases, and 8 bases lay outside the gene matches. Germline values: CDR1 SGHAT, CDR2 FQNNGV. The CDR3 contains 16 residues. This chain's CDR3 is CASSLGSGGVRETQYF. The CDR3 DNA reads as TGTGCCAGCAGCTTGGGTAGCGGGGGGGTTCGGGAGACCCAGTACTTC. Looking up the rest from reference TRBV11-2 and TRBJ2-5 gives the full variable domain: EAGVAQSPRYKIIEKRQSVAFWCNPISGHATLYWYQQILGQGPKLLIQFQNNGVVDDSQLPKDRFSAERLKGVDSTLKIQPAKLEDSAVYLCASSLGSGGVRETQYFGPGTRLLVL.

The chain couples TRBV19 to TRBJ1-3; perhaps TRBD1 as D (6 bases). CDR3 length: 14 amino acids. Germline lookup yields CDR1 LNHDA and CDR2 SQIVND (reference sequence). Trimming removed 5 bases at V and 0 bases at J, with 8 bases between. In nucleotides, the CDR3 is TGTGCCAGTAGTCCGGGACACTCTGGAAACACCATATATTTT. Its translation: CASSPGHSGNTIYF. Using reference TRBV19 and TRBJ1-3 for the parts outside the CDR3, the full variable domain is DGGITQSPKYLFRKEGQNVTLSCEQNLNHDAMYWYRQDPGQGLRLIYYSQIVNDFQKGDIAEGYSVSREKKESFPLTVTSAQKNPTAFYLCASSPGHSGNTIYFGEGSWLTVV.

The chain carries TRBV5-1 and TRBJ2-7, with 7 bases that match TRBD2. Germline trimming cut 1 base from V and 0 bases from J; bases unmatched to any gene: 7. Germline V gene data show CDR1 as SGHRS and CDR2 as YFSETQ. This CDR3 spans 16 amino acids. The DNA for the CDR3 is TGCGCCAGCAGCTTGACAGCGGGAAAGAGCTCCTACGAGCAGTACTTC. Its protein is CASSLTAGKSSYEQYF.

The chain recombines TRBV2 with TRBJ1-1; D remains unclear. The CDR3 runs 12 residues. Germline CDR1 is SNHLY and CDR2 is FYNNEI. V lost 5 bases and J lost 3, with 7 bases in between. CDR3 sequence (DNA): TGTGCCAGCAGTAGCATGTACACTGAAGCTTTCTTT. Amino acids: CASSSMYTEAFF.

As DNA, the CDR3 is TGTGCCAGTAGTTTCCAAGCAGGCGCGAGTGAAAAACTGTTTTTT. Its protein product is CASSFQAGASEKLFF. J is TRBJ1-4 and V is TRBV19; D unclear. The CDR3 contains 15 residues. V lost 5 bases and J 7 bases, leaving 17 bases between the germline ends. Germline V gene lookup returns CDR1 LNHDA and CDR2 SQIVND (reference sequence).

This clone was observed a few times. The J gene is TRBJ1-1, the V gene TRBV7-2, with D hard to call. The germline CDR1 and CDR2 sequences are SGHTA and FQGNSA. The CDR3 is 14 amino acids. Trimming removed 3 bases from V and 6 bases from J, with 14 bases in between. CDR3: CASSFKSGSPEAFF. The CDR3 DNA reads as TGTGCCAGCAGCTTTAAATCAGGATCCCCTGAAGCTTTCTTT.

The chain couples TRBV28 to TRBJ1-5; 7 bases match TRBD1. J gave up 4 bases and V 9 bases, and 9 bases lay outside the gene matches. The CDR3 loop spans 14 amino acids. Germline V CDR1 and CDR2: MDHEN, SYDVKM. The CDR3 reads CASKGDRRNQPQHF. CDR3 DNA: TGTGCCAGTAAGGGGGACAGAAGGAATCAGCCCCAGCATTTT.

This chain connects TRBV28 to TRBJ2-7; D is uncertain. Germline-derived CDR1 and CDR2 are MDHEN and SYDVKM. The CDR3 is 14 amino acids. Trimming took 2 bases from V and 7 from J, leaving 15 bases between them. CDR3 region: CASSLAETAREQYF. The CDR3 DNA sequence: TGTGCCAGCAGTTTAGCGGAGACCGCTAGGGAGCAGTACTTC.

V is TRBV30 and J is TRBJ1-6, with 8 bases aligning to TRBD1. This CDR3 comprises 11 residues. CDR1 and CDR2 (germline): GTSNPN, SVGIG (reference sequence). The V and J ends lost 5 bases and 15 bases, in that order; junction bases with no gene match: 6. CDR3 in DNA: TGTGCCTGGGGAACCGGACAGGGCCTCCACTTT. Amino acid sequence: CAWGTGQGLHF.

This chain connects TRBV6-2 or TRBV6-3 to TRBJ1-5, with D perhaps matching TRBD1 (6 bases). The CDR3 length is 15 residues. CDR1 MNHEY and CDR2 SVGEGT come from the germline V gene. With 5 bases removed from V and 5 bases from J, the gap between germline ends came to 16 bases. The CDR3 nucleotides read TGTGCCAGCAGTCTCCGGACAGCCCGGTATCAGCCCCAGCATTTT. Translating gives CASSLRTARYQPQHF.

V usage is TRBV6-5 and J usage is TRBJ2-7; 7 bases are a match to TRBD1. The germline V gene has CDR1 MNHEY and CDR2 SVGAGI. Trimming at V came to 5 bases and at J to 4 bases, leaving 8 bases not matched to a gene. The CDR3 sequence is 14 residues long. CDR3 protein: CASSIQGDLYEQYF. The CDR3 region has the DNA TGTGCCAGCAGTATTCAGGGGGATCTGTACGAGCAGTACTTC.

V usage is TRBV4-1 and J usage is TRBJ2-1; TRBD2 matches 13 bases. Germline V gene lookup returns CDR1 MGHRA and CDR2 YSYEKL. V lost 0 bases to trimming and J lost 7 bases; unmatched junction nucleotides: 3. The CDR3 runs 16 residues. The CDR3 DNA follows: TGCGCCAGCAGCCAAGAGGGGACTAGCGGGGCAAATGAGCAGTTCTTC. Its protein product is CASSQEGTSGANEQFF.

V is TRBV28 and J is TRBJ1-5, with D possibly being TRBD1 (5 bases). With 5 bases removed from V and 7 bases from J, the gap between germline ends came to 18 bases. In germline, CDR1 is MDHEN, CDR2 SYDVKM. This CDR3 comprises 15 residues. The CDR3 DNA reads TGTGCCAGCAGTCCGTCGTTAGGGGCGAAACAGCCCCAGCATTTT. This translates into CASSPSLGAKQPQHF.

As regards this clone: Within the sample, other DNA sequences also encode this same CDR3. The CDR3 nucleotides read TGTGCCAGCAGTTTTGCTAGCTCCTACGAGCAGTACTTC. Protein product: CASSFASSYEQYF. This sequence joins TRBV27 and TRBJ2-7; D is unclear. Trimming left V 3 bases short and J 0 bases short, with 6 bases between. In germline, CDR1 is MNHEY, CDR2 SMNVEV (reference sequence). The length of the CDR3 is 13 residues.

The V gene is TRBV6-1, the J gene TRBJ2-1, with 7 bases matching TRBD1. Germline-derived CDR1 and CDR2 are MNHNS and SASEGT. V was clipped by 1 base and J by 1 base; unmatched bases: 7. CDR3 size: 17 residues. The DNA for the CDR3 is TGTGCCAGCAGTGAAGGGCGGACAGGTAATTCCTACAATGAGCAGTTCTTC. As protein: CASSEGRTGNSYNEQFF.

This clone came up a few times. This chain links TRBV2 with TRBJ2-7; D remains ambiguous. This CDR3 spans 12 amino acids. Germline CDR1 and CDR2: SNHLY and FYNNEI. V gave up 4 bases and J gave up 2 bases, with 6 bases separating them. The CDR3 loop is CASSVVAYEQYF. CDR3 DNA sequence: TGTGCCAGCAGTGTGGTAGCCTACGAGCAGTACTTC.